This entry lists 7 T cell receptor beta chains sequenced from one sample in a study of T cells expressing NK-cell markers. TCRdb re-called the 5' RACE reads and shows each CDR3 protein once, DNA omitted. Its table lists 140,000 or so distinct CDR3 sequences. The sample comprised blood T cells: a sorted CD56 or NKG2C T cell subset, CD4+ or CD8+ T cells, or bulk PBMC T cells (not recorded which). These receptors came from a man younger than 35 in good health.

This chain uses TRBV6-5 with TRBJ2-1. The CDR3 has 14 residues. CDR1 is MNHEY and CDR2 is SVGAGI in the germline V gene. CDR3 region: CASSYSGDHNEQFF.

The chain links TRBV6-5 to TRBJ2-5; TCRdb proposes TRBD2, but this gene call is untestable without DNA. Looked up from germline, CDR1 is MNHEY and CDR2 is SVGAGI. The CDR3 sequence is 18 residues long. The CDR3 protein is CASSYSEPSGSGGETQYF.

V usage is TRBV6-4 and J usage is TRBJ2-3. The V gene's germline CDR1 is MRHNA and CDR2 SNTAGT. The CDR3 length is 13 residues. The CDR3 here is CASGFEGTDTQYF.

V usage is TRBV18 and J usage is TRBJ2-1. The CDR3 extends over 15 amino acids. Germline V lookup: CDR1 KGHSH, CDR2 LQKENI. The CDR3 here is CASSPSSGVYNEQFF.

This chain uses TRBV5-1 with TRBJ2-7; without DNA, the TCRdb call of TRBD1 cannot be checked. This CDR3 has 15 residues. CDR1 and CDR2 from the germline V gene are SGHRS and YFSETQ. The CDR3 protein is CASSSTGHLEYEQYF.

The chain couples TRBV3-1 to TRBJ2-2; absent DNA, TCRdb's TRBD1 call cannot be checked. The CDR3 is 16 residues long. Looked up from germline, CDR1 is LGHDT and CDR2 is YNNKEL (reference sequence). CDR3 amino acids: CASSQGQGGYTGELFF.

V and J are TRBV7-9 and TRBJ2-7; there is no DNA to check the TCRdb D call of TRBD2. Germline CDR1 reads SEHNR; CDR2 reads FQNEAQ (reference sequence). The CDR3 is made up of 14 amino acids. The CDR3 sequence is CASSPPGLSYEQYF.